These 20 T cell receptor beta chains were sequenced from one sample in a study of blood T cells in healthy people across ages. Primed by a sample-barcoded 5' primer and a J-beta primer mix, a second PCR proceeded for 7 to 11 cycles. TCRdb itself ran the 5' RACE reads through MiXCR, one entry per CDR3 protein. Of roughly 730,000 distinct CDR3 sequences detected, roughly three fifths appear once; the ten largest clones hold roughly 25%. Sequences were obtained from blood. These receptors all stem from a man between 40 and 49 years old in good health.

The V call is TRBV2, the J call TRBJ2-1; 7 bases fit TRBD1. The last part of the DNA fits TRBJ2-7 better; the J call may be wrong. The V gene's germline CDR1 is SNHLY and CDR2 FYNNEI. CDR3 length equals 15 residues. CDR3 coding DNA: TGTGCCAGCTTCTGGACAGGCCAAACCTACAATGAGCAGTACTTC. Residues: CASFWTGQTYNEQYF.

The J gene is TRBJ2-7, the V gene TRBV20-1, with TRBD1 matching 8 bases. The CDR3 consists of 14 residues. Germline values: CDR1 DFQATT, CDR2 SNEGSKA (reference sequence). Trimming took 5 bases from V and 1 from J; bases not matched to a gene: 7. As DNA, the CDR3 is TGCAGTGCTGAGGACAGGGCGTGTTCCTACGAGCAGTACTTC. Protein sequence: CSAEDRACSYEQYF.

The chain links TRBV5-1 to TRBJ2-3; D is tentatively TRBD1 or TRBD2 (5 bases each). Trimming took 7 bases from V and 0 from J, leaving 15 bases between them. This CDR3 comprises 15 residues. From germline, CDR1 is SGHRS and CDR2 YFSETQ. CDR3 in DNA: TGCGCCAGCGCTCCCGGGACGGTTAGCACAGATACGCAGTATTTT. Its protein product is CASAPGTVSTDTQYF.

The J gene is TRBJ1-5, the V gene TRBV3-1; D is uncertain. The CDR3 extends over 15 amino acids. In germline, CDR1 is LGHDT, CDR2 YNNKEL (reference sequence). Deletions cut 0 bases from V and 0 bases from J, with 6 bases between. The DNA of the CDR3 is TGTGCCAGCAGCCAAGAGCCGCATAGCAATCAGCCCCAGCATTTT. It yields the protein CASSQEPHSNQPQHF.

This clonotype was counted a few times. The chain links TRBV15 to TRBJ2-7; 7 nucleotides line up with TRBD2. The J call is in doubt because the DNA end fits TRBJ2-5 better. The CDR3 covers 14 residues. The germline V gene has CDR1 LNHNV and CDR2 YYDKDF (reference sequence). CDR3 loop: CATRDLAEGETQYF. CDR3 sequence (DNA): TGTGCCACCAGAGATCTAGCGGAGGGGGAGACCCAGTACTTC.

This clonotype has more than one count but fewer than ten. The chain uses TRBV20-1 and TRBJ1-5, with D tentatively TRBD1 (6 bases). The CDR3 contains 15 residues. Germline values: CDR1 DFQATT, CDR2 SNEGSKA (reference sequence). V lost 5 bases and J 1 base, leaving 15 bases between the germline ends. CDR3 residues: CSARTALRSNQPQHF. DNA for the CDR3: TGCAGTGCTCGGACAGCCCTGCGGAGCAATCAGCCCCAGCATTTT.

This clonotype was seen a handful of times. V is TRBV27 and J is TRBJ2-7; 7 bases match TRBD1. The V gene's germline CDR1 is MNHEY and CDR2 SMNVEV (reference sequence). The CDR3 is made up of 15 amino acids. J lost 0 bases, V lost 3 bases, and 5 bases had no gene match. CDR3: CASSFEGAPSYEQYF. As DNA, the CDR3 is TGTGCCAGCAGTTTCGAGGGGGCCCCCTCCTACGAGCAGTACTTC.

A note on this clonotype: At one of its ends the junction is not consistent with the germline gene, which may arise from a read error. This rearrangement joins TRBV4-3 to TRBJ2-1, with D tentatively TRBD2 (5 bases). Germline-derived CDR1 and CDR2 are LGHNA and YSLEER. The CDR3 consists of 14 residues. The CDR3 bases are TGCACCAGCAGTCCATCGGGGTACTACAATGAGCAGTTCTTC. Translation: CTSSPSGYYNEQFF.

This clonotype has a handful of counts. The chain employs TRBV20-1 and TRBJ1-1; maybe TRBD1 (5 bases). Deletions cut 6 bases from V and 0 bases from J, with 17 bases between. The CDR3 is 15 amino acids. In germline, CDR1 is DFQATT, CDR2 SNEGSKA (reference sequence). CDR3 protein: CSAPTPGRVNTEAFF. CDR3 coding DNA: TGCAGTGCCCCTACTCCGGGGCGGGTGAACACTGAAGCTTTCTTT.

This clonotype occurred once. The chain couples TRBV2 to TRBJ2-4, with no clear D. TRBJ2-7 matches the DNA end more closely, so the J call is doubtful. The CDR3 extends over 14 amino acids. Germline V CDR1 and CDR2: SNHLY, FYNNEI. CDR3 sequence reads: CASSEDLSAYEQYF. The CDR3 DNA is TGTGCCAGCAGTGAGGACCTTTCAGCCTACGAGCAGTACTTC.

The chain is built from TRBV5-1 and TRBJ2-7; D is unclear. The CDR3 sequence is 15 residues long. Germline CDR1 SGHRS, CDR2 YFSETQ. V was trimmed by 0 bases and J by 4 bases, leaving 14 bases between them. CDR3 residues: CASSLGGVAEYEQYF. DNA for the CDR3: TGCGCCAGCAGCTTGGGGGGTGTTGCGGAATACGAGCAGTACTTC.

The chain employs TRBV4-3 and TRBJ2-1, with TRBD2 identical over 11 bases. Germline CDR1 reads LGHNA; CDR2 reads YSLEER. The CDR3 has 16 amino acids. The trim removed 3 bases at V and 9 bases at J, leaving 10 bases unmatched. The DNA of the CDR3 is TGCGCCAGCAGCCATCCTATAGCGGGAGGGCGCGTTGAGCAGTTCTTC. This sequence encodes CASSHPIAGGRVEQFF.

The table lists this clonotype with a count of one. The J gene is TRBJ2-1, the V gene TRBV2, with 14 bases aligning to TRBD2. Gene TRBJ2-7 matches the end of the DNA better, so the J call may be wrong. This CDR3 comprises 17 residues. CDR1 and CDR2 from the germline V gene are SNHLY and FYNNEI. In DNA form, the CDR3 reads TGTGCCAGCAGGGGACTAGCGGGAGCCCGTGCCTACAATGAGCAGTACTTC. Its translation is CASRGLAGARAYNEQYF.

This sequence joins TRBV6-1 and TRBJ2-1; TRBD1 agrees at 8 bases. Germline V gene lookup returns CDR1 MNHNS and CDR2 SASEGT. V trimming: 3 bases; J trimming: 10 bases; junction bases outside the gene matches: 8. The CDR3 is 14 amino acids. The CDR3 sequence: CASSDRQGIMEQFF. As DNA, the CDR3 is TGTGCCAGCAGTGATAGACAGGGGATTATGGAGCAGTTCTTC.

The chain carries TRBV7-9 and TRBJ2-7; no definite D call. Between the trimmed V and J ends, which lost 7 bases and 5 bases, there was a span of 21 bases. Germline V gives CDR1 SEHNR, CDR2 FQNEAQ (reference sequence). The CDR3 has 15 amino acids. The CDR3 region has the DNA TGTGCCAGCAACCAGGATAAAAGTGGTGGCAACGAGCAGTACTTC. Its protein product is CASNQDKSGGNEQYF.

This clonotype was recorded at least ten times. In nucleotides, the CDR3 is TGCGCCAGCAGCCAAGTGAGGAAAGGGGATGGCTACACCTTC. It codes for CASSQVRKGDGYTF. This chain uses TRBV4-1 with TRBJ1-2, with D tentatively TRBD1 (5 bases). V lost 1 base to trimming and J lost 6 bases, with 12 bases between them. Germline V gene lookup returns CDR1 MGHRA and CDR2 YSYEKL. The CDR3 is made up of 14 amino acids.

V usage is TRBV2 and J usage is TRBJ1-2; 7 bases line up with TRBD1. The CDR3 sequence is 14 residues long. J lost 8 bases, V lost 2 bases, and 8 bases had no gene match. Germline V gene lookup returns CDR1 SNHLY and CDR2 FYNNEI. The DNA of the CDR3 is TGTGCCAGCAGTGAACAGGGGGGATCTCAGGGCTACACCTTC. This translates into CASSEQGGSQGYTF.

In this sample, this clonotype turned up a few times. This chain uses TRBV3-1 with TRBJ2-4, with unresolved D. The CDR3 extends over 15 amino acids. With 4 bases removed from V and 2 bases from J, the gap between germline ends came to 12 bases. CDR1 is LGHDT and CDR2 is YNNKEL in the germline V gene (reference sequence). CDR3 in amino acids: CASSLPGSTKNIQYF. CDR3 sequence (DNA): TGTGCCAGCAGCCTACCAGGTTCGACCAAAAACATTCAGTACTTC.

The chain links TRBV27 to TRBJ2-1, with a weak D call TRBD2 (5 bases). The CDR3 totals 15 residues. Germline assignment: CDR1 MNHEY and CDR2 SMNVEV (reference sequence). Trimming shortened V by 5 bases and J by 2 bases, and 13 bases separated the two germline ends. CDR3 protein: CASSPRVNTYNEQFF. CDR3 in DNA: TGTGCCAGCAGTCCGCGGGTGAATACCTACAATGAGCAGTTCTTC.

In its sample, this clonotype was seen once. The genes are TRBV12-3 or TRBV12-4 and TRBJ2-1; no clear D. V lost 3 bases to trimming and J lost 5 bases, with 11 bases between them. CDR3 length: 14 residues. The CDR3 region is CASSFNGGNNEQFF. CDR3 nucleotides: TGTGCCAGCAGTTTCAACGGCGGTAACAATGAGCAGTTCTTC.